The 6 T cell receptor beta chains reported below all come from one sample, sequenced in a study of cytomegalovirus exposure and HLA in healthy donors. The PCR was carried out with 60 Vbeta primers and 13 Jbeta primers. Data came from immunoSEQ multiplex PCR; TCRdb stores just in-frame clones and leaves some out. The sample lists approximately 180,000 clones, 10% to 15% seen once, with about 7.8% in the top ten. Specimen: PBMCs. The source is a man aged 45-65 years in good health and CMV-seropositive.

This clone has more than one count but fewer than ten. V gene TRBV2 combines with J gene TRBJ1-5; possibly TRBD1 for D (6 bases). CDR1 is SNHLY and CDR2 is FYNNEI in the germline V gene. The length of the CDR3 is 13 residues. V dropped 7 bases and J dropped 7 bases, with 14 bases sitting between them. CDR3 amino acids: CASTEEQGQPQHF. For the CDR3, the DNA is TGTGCCAGCACCGAGGAACAGGGCCAGCCCCAGCATTTT.

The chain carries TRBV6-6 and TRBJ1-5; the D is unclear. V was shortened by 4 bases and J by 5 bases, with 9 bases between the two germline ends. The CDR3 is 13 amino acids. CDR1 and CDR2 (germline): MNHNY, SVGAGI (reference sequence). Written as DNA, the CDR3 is TGTGCCAGCAGTTTCACAAATTATCAGCCCCAGCATTTT. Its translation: CASSFTNYQPQHF.

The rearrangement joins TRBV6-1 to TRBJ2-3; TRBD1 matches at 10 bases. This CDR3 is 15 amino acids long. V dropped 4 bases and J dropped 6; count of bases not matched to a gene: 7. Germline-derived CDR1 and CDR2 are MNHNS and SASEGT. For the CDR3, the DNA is TGTGCCAGCAGTGTAGACAGGGGGCGAGGTGATACGCAGTATTTT. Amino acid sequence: CASSVDRGRGDTQYF.

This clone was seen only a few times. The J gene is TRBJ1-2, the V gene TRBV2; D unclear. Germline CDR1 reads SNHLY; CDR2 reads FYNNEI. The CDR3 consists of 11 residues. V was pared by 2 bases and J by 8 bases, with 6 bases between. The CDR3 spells CASSENRGYTF. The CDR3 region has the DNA TGTGCCAGCAGTGAAAATCGGGGCTACACCTTC. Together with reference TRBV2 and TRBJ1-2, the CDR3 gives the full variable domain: EPEVTQTPSHQVTQMGQEVILRCVPISNHLYFYWYRQILGQKVEFLVSFYNNEISEKSEIFDDQFSVERPDGSNFTLKIRSTKLEDSAMYFCASSENRGYTFGSGTRLTVV.

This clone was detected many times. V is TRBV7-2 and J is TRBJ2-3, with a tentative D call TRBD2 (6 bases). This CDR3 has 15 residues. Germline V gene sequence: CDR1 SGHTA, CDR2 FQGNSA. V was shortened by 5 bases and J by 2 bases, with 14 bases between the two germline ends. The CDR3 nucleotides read TGTGCCAGCAGCACTGCGGGACTCGCCACAGATACGCAGTATTTT. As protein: CASSTAGLATDTQYF.

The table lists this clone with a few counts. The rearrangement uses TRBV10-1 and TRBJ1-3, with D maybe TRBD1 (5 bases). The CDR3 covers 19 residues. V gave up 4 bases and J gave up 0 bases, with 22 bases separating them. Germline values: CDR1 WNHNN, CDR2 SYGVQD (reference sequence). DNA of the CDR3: TGCGCCAGCAGTGCCTTACGTCCAGGCGGGACCAGCTCTGGAAACACCATATATTTT. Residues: CASSALRPGGTSSGNTIYF.